The T cell receptor (beta chain) described here comes from a study of identifying expanded T cells in peripheral blood. This clone was picked up one time. Data came from immunoSEQ multiplex PCR; TCRdb stores just in-frame clones and leaves some out. The table has tens of thousands of clones, 80% to 85% seen once; the top ten hold around 20%. This TCR derives from a person aged 18-69 years in good health. The sequenced material came from blood.

DNA for the CDR3: TGTGCCTGGAGAAGACTAGCTGAGAAGGCAGATACGCAGTATTTT. It codes for CAWRRLAEKADTQYF. The gene calls are TRBV30 and TRBJ2-3; 7 nucleotides match TRBD2. With 3 bases clipped from V and 4 bases from J, the junction kept 10 bases outside the gene matches. This CDR3 has 15 amino acids. CDR1 GTSNPN and CDR2 SVGIG come from the germline V gene (reference sequence).